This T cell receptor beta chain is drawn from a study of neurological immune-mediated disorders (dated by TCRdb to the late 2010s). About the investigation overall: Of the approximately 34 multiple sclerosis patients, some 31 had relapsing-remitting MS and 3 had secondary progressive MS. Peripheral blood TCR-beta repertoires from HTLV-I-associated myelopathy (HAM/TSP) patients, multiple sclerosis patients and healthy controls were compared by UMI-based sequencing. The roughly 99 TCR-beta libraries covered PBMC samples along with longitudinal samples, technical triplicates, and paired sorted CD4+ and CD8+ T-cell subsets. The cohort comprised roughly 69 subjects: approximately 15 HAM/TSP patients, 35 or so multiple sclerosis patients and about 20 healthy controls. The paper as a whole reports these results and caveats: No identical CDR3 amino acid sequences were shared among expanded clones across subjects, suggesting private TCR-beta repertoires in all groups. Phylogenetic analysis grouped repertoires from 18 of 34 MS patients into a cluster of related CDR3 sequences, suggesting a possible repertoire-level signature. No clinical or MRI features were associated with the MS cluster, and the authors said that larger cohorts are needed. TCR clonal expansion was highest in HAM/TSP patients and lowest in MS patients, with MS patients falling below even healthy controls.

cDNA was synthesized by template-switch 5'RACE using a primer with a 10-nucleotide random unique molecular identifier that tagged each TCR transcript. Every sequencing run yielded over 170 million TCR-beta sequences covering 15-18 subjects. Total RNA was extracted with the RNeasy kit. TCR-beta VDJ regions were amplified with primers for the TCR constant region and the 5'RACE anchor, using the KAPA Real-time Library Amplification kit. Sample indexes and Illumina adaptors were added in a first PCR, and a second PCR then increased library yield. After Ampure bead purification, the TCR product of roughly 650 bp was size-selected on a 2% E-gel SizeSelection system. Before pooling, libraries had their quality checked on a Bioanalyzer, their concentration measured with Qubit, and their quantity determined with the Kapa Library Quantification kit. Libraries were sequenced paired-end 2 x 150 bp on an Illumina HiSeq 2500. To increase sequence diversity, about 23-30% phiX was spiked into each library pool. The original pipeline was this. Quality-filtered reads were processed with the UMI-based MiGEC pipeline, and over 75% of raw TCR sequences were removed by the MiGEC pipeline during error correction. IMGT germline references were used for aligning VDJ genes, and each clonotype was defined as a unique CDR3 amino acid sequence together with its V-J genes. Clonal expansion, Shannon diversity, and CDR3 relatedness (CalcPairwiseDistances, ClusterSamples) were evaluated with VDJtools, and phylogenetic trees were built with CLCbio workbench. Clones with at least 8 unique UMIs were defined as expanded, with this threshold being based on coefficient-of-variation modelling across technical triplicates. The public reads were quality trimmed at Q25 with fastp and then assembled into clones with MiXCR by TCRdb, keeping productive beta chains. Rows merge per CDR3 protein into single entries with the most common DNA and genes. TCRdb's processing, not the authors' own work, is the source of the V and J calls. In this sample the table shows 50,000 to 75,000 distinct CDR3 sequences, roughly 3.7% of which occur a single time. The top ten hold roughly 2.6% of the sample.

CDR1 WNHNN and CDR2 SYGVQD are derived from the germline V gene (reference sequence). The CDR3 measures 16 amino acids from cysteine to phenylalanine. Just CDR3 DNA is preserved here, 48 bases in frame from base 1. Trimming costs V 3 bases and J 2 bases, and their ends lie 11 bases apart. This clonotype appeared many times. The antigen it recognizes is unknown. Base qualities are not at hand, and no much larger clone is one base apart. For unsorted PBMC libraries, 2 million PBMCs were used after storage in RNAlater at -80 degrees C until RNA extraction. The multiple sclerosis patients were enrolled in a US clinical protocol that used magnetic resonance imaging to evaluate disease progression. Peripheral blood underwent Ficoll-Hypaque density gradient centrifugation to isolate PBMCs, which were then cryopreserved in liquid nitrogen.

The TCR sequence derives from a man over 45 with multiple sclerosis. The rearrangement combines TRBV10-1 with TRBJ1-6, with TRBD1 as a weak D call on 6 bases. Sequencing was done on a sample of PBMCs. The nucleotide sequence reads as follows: TGCGCCAGCAGTGATTTTCGGGACACCTATAATTCACCCCTCCACTTT. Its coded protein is CASSDFRDTYNSPLHF.